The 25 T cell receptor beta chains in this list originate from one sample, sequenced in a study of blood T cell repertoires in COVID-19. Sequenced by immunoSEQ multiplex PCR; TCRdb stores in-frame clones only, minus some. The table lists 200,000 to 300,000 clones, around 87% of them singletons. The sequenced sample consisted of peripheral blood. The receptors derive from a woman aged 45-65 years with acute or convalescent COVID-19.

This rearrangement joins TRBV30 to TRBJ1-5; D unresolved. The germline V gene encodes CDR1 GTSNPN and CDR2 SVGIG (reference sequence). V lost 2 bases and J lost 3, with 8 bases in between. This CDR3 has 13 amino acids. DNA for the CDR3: TGTGCCTGGAGTAAGGAGTACAATCAGCCCCAGCATTTT. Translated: CAWSKEYNQPQHF.

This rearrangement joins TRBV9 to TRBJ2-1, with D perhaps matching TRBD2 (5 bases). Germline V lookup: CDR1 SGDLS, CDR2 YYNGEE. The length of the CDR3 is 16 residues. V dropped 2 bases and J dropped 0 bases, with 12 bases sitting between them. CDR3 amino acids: CASSVSAASSYNEQFF. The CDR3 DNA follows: TGTGCCAGCAGCGTGTCAGCGGCCAGCTCCTACAATGAGCAGTTCTTC.

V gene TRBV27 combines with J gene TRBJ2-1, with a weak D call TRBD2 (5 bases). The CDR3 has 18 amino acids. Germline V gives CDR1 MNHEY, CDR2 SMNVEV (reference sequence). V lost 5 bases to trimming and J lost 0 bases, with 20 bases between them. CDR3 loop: CASSPTSSIASSYNEQFF. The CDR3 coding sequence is TGTGCCAGCAGTCCTACTAGTTCCATAGCTAGCTCCTACAATGAGCAGTTCTTC.

The CDR3 here is CASTPGVSGSYEQYF. The CDR3 DNA follows: TGTGCCAGCACCCCGGGGGTTAGCGGCTCCTACGAGCAGTACTTC. The chain links TRBV7-9 to TRBJ2-7; maybe TRBD2 (6 bases). The CDR3 is 15 amino acids. Germline values: CDR1 SEHNR, CDR2 FQNEAQ (reference sequence). Trimming removed 7 bases at V and 0 bases at J, with 16 bases between.

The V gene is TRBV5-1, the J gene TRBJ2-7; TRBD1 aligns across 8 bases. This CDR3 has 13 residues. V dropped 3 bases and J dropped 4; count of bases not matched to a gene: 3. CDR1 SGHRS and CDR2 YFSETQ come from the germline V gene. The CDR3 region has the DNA TGCGCCAGCAGCTACGACAGGGGTTACGAGCAGTACTTC. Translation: CASSYDRGYEQYF.

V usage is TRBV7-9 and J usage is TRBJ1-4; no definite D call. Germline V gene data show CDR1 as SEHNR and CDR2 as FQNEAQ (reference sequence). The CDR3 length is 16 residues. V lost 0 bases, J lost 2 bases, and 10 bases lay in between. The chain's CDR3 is CASSLALTLTNEKLFF. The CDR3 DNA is TGTGCCAGCAGCTTAGCGCTCACATTGACTAATGAAAAACTGTTTTTT.

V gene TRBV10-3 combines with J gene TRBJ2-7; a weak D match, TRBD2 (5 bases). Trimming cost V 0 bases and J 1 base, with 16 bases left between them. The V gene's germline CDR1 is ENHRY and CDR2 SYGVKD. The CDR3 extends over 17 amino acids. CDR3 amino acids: CAISESTGWELSYEQYF. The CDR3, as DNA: TGTGCCATCAGTGAGTCAACGGGGTGGGAGTTATCCTACGAGCAGTACTTC.

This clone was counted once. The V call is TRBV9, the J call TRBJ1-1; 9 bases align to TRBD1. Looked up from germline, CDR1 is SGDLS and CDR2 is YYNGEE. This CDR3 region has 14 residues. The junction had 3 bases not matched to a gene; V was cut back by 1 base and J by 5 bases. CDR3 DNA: TGTGCCAGCAGCGTATTGACAGGGGGGACTGAAGCTTTCTTT. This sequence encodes CASSVLTGGTEAFF.

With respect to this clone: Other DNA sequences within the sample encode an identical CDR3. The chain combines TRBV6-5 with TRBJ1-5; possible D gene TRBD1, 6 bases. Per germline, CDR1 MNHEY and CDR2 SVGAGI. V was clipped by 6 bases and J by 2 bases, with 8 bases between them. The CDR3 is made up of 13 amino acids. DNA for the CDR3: TGTGCCAGCAGCAGGACAGGCAATCAGCCCCAGCATTTT. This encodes CASSRTGNQPQHF.

This chain's CDR3 is CASSSRTSGSMGEQFF. The CDR3 DNA reads as TGTGCCAGCAGTTCACGGACTAGCGGGAGTATGGGTGAGCAGTTCTTC. The chain links TRBV28 to TRBJ2-1, with 13 bases matching TRBD2. The CDR3 is 16 residues long. Germline V gives CDR1 MDHEN, CDR2 SYDVKM. The V segment lost 4 bases and the J segment 9 bases; nucleotides outside the gene matches: 9.

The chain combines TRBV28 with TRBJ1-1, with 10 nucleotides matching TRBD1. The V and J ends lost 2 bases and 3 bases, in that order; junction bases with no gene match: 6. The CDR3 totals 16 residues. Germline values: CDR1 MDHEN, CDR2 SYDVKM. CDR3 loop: CASSLGVGTGDTEAFF. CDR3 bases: TGTGCCAGCAGTTTAGGGGTCGGGACAGGGGACACTGAAGCTTTCTTT.

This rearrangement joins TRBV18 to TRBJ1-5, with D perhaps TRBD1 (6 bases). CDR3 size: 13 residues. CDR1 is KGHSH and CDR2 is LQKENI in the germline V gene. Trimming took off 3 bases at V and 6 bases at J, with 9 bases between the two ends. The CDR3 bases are TGTGCCAGCTCACCTTTGGGGGCTCAGCCCCAGCATTTT. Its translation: CASSPLGAQPQHF.

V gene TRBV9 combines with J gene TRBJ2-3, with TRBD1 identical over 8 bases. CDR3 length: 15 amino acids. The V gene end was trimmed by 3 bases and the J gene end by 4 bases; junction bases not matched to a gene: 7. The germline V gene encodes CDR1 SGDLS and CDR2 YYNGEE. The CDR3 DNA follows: TGTGCCAGCAGCGCACCCAGGGGGCGCGCAGATACGCAGTATTTT. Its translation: CASSAPRGRADTQYF.

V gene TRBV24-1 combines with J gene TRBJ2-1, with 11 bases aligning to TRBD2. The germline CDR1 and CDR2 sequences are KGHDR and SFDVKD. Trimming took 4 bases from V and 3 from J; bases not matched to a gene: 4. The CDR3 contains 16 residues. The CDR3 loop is CATSETGLADYNEQFF. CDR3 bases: TGTGCCACCAGTGAGACGGGACTAGCGGACTACAATGAGCAGTTCTTC.

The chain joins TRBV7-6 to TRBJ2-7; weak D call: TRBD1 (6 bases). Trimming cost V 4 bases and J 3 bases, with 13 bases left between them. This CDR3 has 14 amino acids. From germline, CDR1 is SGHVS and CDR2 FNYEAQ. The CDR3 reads CASSSRTEVYEQYF. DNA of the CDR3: TGTGCCAGCAGCTCACGGACAGAAGTCTACGAGCAGTACTTC. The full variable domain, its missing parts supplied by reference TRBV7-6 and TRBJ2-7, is GAGVSQSPRYKVTKRGQDVALRCDPISGHVSLYWYRQALGQGPEFLTYFNYEAQQDKSGLPNDRFSAERPEGSISTLTIQRTEQRDSAMYRCASSSRTEVYEQYFGPGTRLTVT.

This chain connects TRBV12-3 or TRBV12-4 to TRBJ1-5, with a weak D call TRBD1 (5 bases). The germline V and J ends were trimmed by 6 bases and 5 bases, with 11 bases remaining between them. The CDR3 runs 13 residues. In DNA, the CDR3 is TGTGCCAGCAGCCCCCAGGGCCATCAGCCCCAGCATTTT. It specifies CASSPQGHQPQHF.

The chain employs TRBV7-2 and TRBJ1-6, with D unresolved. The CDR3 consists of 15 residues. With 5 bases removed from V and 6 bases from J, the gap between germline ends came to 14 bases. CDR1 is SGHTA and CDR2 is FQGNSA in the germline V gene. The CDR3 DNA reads TGTGCCAGCAGCCTCTTGGGCCCCACTAATTCACCCCTCCACTTT. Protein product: CASSLLGPTNSPLHF.

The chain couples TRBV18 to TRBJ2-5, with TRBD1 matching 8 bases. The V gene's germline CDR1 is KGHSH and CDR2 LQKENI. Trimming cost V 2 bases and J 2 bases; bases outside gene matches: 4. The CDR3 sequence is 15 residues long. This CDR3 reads CASSPGTGKQETQYF. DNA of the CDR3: TGTGCCAGCTCACCAGGGACAGGAAAACAAGAGACCCAGTACTTC.

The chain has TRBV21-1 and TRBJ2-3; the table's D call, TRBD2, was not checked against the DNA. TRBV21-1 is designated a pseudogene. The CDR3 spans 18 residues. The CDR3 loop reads CASSKEGRLAGRTDTQYF. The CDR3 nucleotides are TGTGCCAGCAGCAAAGAAGGTAGACTAGCGGGACGCACAGATACGCAGTATTTT.

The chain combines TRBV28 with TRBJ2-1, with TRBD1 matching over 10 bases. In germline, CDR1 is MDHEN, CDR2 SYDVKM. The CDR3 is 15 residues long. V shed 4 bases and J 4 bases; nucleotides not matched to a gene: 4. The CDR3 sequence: CASSSGTGVYNEQFF. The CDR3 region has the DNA TGTGCCAGCAGTTCCGGGACAGGGGTGTACAATGAGCAGTTCTTC.

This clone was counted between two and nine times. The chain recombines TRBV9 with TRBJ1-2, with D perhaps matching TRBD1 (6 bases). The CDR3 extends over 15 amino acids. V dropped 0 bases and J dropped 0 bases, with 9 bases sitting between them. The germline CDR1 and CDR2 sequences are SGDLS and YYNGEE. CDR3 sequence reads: CASSVGPGANYGYTF. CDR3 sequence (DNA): TGTGCCAGCAGCGTAGGACCAGGGGCTAACTATGGCTACACCTTC.

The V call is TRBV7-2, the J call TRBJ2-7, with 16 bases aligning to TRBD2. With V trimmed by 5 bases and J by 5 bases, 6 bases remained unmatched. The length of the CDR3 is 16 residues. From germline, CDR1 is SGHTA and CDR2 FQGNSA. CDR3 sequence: CASSAGTSGRAHEQYF. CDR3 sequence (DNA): TGTGCCAGCAGCGCCGGGACTAGCGGGAGGGCCCACGAGCAGTACTTC.

Written as DNA, the CDR3 is TGTGCCAGTCCCTCTTTGGGGGAGGGCCTCTACGAGCAGTACTTC. This translates into CASPSLGEGLYEQYF. The V call is TRBV5-4, the J call TRBJ2-7; 7 bases map to TRBD2. The CDR3 runs to 15 residues. V gave up 8 bases and J gave up 3 bases; unmatched junction bases: 14. Germline V lookup: CDR1 SGHNT, CDR2 YYREEE (reference sequence).

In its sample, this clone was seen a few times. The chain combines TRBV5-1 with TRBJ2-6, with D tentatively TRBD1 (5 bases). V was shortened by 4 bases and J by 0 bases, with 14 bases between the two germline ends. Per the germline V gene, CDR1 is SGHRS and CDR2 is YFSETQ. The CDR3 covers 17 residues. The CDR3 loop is CASSPQGIYSGANVLTF. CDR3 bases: TGCGCCAGCAGCCCCCAGGGCATATACTCTGGGGCCAACGTCCTGACTTTC.

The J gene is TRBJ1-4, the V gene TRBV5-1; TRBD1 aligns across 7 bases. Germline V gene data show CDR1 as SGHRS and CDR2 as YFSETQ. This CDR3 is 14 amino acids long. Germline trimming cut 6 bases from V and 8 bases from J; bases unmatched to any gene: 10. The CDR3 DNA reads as TGCGCCAGCACGACAGGGTCGGGTGGGGAAAAACTGTTTTTT. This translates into CASTTGSGGEKLFF.